These 7 T cell receptor beta chains came from one sample sequenced in a study of cytomegalovirus exposure and HLA in healthy donors. The PCR made use of 60 Vbeta and 13 Jbeta primers. Clones were sequenced by immunoSEQ multiplex PCR, and TCRdb holds only the in-frame ones, with some missing. The table records more than 200,000 clones, 82% of them present only once. What was sequenced was PBMCs. These receptors originate from a man between 35 and 55 years old in good health and CMV-seropositive.

The chain is built from TRBV6-6 and TRBJ2-7; 9 nucleotides agree with TRBD1. Per the germline V gene, CDR1 is MNHNY and CDR2 is SVGAGI (reference sequence). The ends lost 2 bases at V and 5 bases at J; junction bases unmatched: 4. The CDR3 consists of 14 residues. CDR3 protein: CASSYRQGVDEQYV. CDR3 sequence (DNA): TGTGCCAGCAGTTACCGACAGGGGGTCGACGAGCAGTACGTC.

This clone appeared a few times. This chain links TRBV7-9 with TRBJ1-1, with TRBD1 identical over 7 bases. The J segment lost 0 bases and the V segment lost 7 bases, leaving 8 bases of the junction unmatched. This CDR3 spans 15 amino acids. The germline V gene has CDR1 SEHNR and CDR2 FQNEAQ (reference sequence). CDR3 sequence: CASTIGQALNTEAFF. The DNA for the CDR3 is TGTGCCAGCACCATAGGACAGGCCCTGAACACTGAAGCTTTCTTT.

The chain recombines TRBV2 with TRBJ2-1, with TRBD2 as a possible D gene (6 bases). CDR1 and CDR2 from the germline V gene are SNHLY and FYNNEI. Deletions cut 4 bases from V and 6 bases from J, with 16 bases between. The CDR3 is 15 amino acids. CDR3 in amino acids: CASSVSTSWSNEQFF. The DNA of the CDR3 is TGTGCCAGCAGTGTTAGTACTAGCTGGTCCAATGAGCAGTTCTTC.

This clone was found a few times. The V and J genes are TRBV29-1 and TRBJ2-5, with a weak D call TRBD2 (6 bases). From germline, CDR1 is SQVTM and CDR2 ANQGSEA. This CDR3 region has 15 residues. V was cut by 0 bases and J by 1 base, with 12 bases left in between. CDR3: CSVEETGLIQETQYF. Written as DNA, the CDR3 is TGCAGCGTTGAAGAGACGGGACTTATCCAAGAGACCCAGTACTTC.

The chain has TRBV19 and TRBJ1-1, with D possibly being TRBD1 (6 bases). V was pared by 5 bases and J by 5 bases, with 15 bases between. CDR1 is LNHDA, CDR2 SQIVND, per germline (reference sequence). The CDR3 runs to 14 residues. Written as DNA, the CDR3 is TGTGCCAGTAGTCTACGCGCAGGGGATACTGAAGCTTTCTTT. It codes for CASSLRAGDTEAFF.

The chain couples TRBV7-8 to TRBJ1-4; 9 bases are shared with TRBD1. The germline CDR1 and CDR2 sequences are SGHVS and FQNEAQ. V gave up 5 bases and J gave up 7 bases; unmatched junction bases: 8. This CDR3 contains 15 residues. CDR3 sequence (DNA): TGTGCCAGCAGCCACAACAGGGGGCGAAGTGAAAAACTGTTTTTT. This translates into CASSHNRGRSEKLFF.

This clone occurred a few times. The chain employs TRBV7-6 and TRBJ2-3, with no clear D. The V end lost 1 base, the J end lost 0 bases, and 8 bases lay between the germline ends. CDR1 is SGHVS and CDR2 is FNYEAQ in the germline V gene. CDR3 size: 15 residues. DNA of the CDR3: TGTGCCAGCAGCTTAGTGGTTAGTAGCACAGATACGCAGTATTTT. Amino acids: CASSLVVSSTDTQYF.